This T cell receptor beta chain was recovered during a study of blood T cell repertoires in COVID-19. Overall study: Spain, Italy and the United States supplied samples that represented acute and convalescent COVID-19.

Clones were sequenced by immunoSEQ multiplex PCR, and TCRdb holds only the in-frame ones, with some missing. The sample holds roughly 120,000 clones, about 85% seen once. Sequences were obtained from peripheral blood. The receptor's source is a man older than 75 with acute or convalescent COVID-19.

Written as DNA, the CDR3 is TGTGCCAGCTCACAGAACTTGATTGAGACCCAGTACTTC. Translating it yields CASSQNLIETQYF. This chain uses TRBV18 with TRBJ2-5; D remains unclear. The V and J ends lost 4 bases and 5 bases respectively, with 11 bases between them. The CDR3 is 13 amino acids. From germline, CDR1 is KGHSH and CDR2 LQKENI.